The rows below give T cell receptor beta chains drawn from one sample of a study of T-cell reconstitution after alpha-beta-depleted transplantation in children. TCRdb re-derived calls from the PCR reads in MiXCR, one entry per CDR3 protein. The sample includes some 830,000 distinct CDR3 sequences, about 15% of them seen just once. The sample here was PBMCs, mostly from graft donor cells, taken 360 days after TCRalphabeta/CD19-depleted stem cell transplant. The receptors here all came from a male patient aged 10 to 17 who had a stem cell transplant for acute lymphoblastic leukemia, so the T cells may come from the graft donor. The CDR3 runs from the conserved cysteine through the conserved F or W. The D gene is left open where the match is weak. Rows give clone size only sometimes, using once, few, many, or a class for an expanded clone.

length,V,size,J,D,CDR3
15,TRBV12-3/TRBV12-4,.,TRBJ1-1,.,CASSLAQLRNTEAFF
16,TRBV18,.,TRBJ1-5,.,CASSHTGRGTNQPQHF
14,TRBV7-9,few,TRBJ1-2,.,CASSLKPANYGYTF
11,TRBV25-1,few,TRBJ2-2,.,CASMGVGELFF
15,TRBV29-1,.,TRBJ2-7,.,CSVEDRLGLPYEQYF
14,TRBV9,many,TRBJ2-7,.,CASSAATGSYEQYF
15,TRBV10-1,few,TRBJ2-2,.,CASSEGAKNTGELFF
11,TRBV12-3/TRBV12-4,.,TRBJ2-2,.,CASSSFGELFF
11,TRBV10-3,.,TRBJ2-1,.,CAIADYNEQFF
16,TRBV6-1,few,TRBJ2-7,.,CASSLTGKARSYEQYF
18,TRBV11-2,.,TRBJ2-3,TRBD2,CASSTIREASGRKNTQYF
16,TRBV15,few,TRBJ2-7,TRBD1,CATSSPTGEIAYEQYF
13,TRBV7-9,.,TRBJ2-2,.,CASTMPGAGELFF
15,TRBV10-3,many,TRBJ1-4,.,CAISDLGGTNEKLFF
15,TRBV24-1,.,TRBJ2-1,TRBD2,CATSDLAGEVHEQFF
16,TRBV7-3,.,TRBJ2-1,.,CASSQGLSLNYNEQFF
14,TRBV7-2,few,TRBJ2-1,.,CASSLEVAGYEQFF
14,TRBV5-1,.,TRBJ2-3,.,CASSLESDRDTQYF
14,TRBV20-1,few,TRBJ2-7,.,CSASGDTSSYEQYF
17,TRBV5-5,.,TRBJ2-6,.,CASSLGPFAAGANVLTF
16,TRBV4-2,.,TRBJ2-7,.,CASSHVLIGGTYEQYF
17,TRBV7-9,.,TRBJ2-3,TRBD2,CASSLAPGLASADTQYF
13,TRBV2,few,TRBJ1-6,.,CASSGPSNSPLHF